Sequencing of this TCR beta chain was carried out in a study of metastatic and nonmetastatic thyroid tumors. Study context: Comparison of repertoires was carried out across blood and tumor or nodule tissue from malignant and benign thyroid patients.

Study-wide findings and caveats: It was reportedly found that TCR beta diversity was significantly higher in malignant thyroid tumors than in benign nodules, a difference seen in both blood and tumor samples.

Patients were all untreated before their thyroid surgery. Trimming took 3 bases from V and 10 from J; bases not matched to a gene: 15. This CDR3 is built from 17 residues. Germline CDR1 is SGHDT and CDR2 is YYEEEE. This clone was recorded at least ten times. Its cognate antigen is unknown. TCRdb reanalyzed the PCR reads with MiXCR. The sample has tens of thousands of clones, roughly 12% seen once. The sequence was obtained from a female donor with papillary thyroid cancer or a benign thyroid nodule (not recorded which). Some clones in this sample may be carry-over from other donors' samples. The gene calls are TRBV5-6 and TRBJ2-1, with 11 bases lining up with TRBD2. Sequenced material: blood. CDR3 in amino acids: CASSSTTTSGSRTEQFF. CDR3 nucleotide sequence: TGTGCCAGCAGCTCAACAACTACTAGCGGGAGCCGAACAGAGCAGTTCTTC.